The T cell receptor beta chain under discussion was sequenced for a study of patients and donors after allogeneic stem cell transplantation. Germline CDR1 and CDR2: SEHNR and FQNEAQ (reference sequence). Trimming pared 5 bases from V and 1 base from J, leaving 12 bases between. The CDR3 consists of 14 residues. TCRdb reprocessed the RT-PCR reads with MiXCR, giving one entry per CDR3 protein. The sample lists about a million distinct CDR3 sequences, roughly 17% occurring once. The TCR originated in a human donor who was either an allogeneic HSCT recipient or a stem cell or donor lymphocyte infusion donor (not recorded which). It is not recorded whose cells these are; they may come from a transplant donor. Sequencing used blood, either unsorted or a sorted T cell fraction (not recorded which). This rearrangement joins TRBV7-9 to TRBJ2-7, with D perhaps TRBD1 (5 bases). In DNA, the CDR3 is TGTGCCAGCAGCCCACAGGTGGGTTCCTACGAGCAGTACTTC. It yields the protein CASSPQVGSYEQYF.